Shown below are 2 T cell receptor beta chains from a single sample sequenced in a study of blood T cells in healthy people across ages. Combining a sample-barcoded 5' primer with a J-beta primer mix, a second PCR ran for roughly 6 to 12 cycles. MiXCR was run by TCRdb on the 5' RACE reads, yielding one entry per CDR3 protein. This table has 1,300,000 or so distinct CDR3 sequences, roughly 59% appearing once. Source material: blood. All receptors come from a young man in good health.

The CDR3 here is CASRGGDRTYEQYF. CDR3 DNA sequence: TGTGCCAGCAGGGGAGGGGACAGAACCTACGAGCAGTACTTC. The chain joins TRBV2 to TRBJ2-7; D may be TRBD1 or TRBD2 (7 bases each). Germline lookup yields CDR1 SNHLY and CDR2 FYNNEI. The CDR3 has 14 amino acids. Between the trimmed V and J ends, which lost 6 bases and 2 bases, there was a span of 14 bases. Complete variable domain (other parts from reference TRBV2 and TRBJ2-7): EPEVTQTPSHQVTQMGQEVILRCVPISNHLYFYWYRQILGQKVEFLVSFYNNEISEKSEIFDDQFSVERPDGSNFTLKIRSTKLEDSAMYFCASRGGDRTYEQYFGPGTRLTVT.

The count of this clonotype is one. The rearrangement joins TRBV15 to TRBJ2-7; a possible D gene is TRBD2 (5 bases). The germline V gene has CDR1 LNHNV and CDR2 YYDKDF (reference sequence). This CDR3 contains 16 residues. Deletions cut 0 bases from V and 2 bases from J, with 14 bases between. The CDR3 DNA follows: TGTGCCACCAGCAGAGATCTGGCGGGCCATCCCTACGAGCAGTACTTC. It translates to CATSRDLAGHPYEQYF.